The 20 T cell receptor beta chains in this list originate from one sample, sequenced in a study of cytomegalovirus exposure and HLA in healthy donors. Sequencing was performed with immunoSEQ multiplex PCR; in TCRdb, only in-frame clones are kept and a portion is missing. The sample lists 100,000 to 150,000 clones, nearly 90% seen once, with 0.95% to 1.5% in the top ten. Sequenced: PBMCs. These receptors came from a woman between 18 and 29 years old in good health and CMV-seronegative.

The V gene is TRBV21-1, the J gene TRBJ1-2. TRBV21-1 is a recognized pseudogene. The CDR3 is 20 residues long. The CDR3 coding sequence is TGTGCCAGCAAGGGTTGGGCAGGAACCCGGAGGGAGCCTTCTAACTATGGCTACACCTTC. It translates to CASKGWAGTRREPSNYGYTF.

Only a few counts were recorded for this clone. The rearrangement joins TRBV5-1 to TRBJ1-4, with 8 nucleotides matching TRBD1. CDR1 and CDR2 (germline): SGHRS, YFSETQ. CDR3 length equals 14 residues. The V gene end was trimmed by 4 bases and the J gene end by 7 bases; junction bases not matched to a gene: 6. The CDR3 protein is CASSTDREGEKLFF. The CDR3 bases are TGCGCCAGCAGCACGGACAGGGAGGGTGAAAAACTGTTTTTT.

The chain employs TRBV9 and TRBJ2-3, with 11 nucleotides matching TRBD2. Germline CDR1 reads SGDLS; CDR2 reads YYNGEE. V lost 4 bases to trimming and J lost 14 bases; unmatched junction nucleotides: 9. This CDR3 is built from 13 residues. The CDR3 bases are TGTGCCAGCAGCCCAAATAGCGGGGGGGCCGGGTATTTT. Protein sequence: CASSPNSGGAGYF.

This clone has a handful of counts. The chain carries TRBV11-1 and TRBJ2-5; 11 bases map to TRBD2. CDR1 and CDR2 (germline): SGHAT, FQDESV (reference sequence). After removal of 5 bases from V and 4 bases from J, the junction contained 12 bases not matched to a gene. This CDR3 comprises 17 residues. CDR3 residues: CASSRSPTGTSGETQYF. CDR3 in DNA: TGTGCCAGCAGCCGATCTCCAACCGGGACTAGCGGAGAGACCCAGTACTTC.

This clone has a handful of counts. This rearrangement joins TRBV4-1 to TRBJ1-6, with a weak D call TRBD1 (5 bases). V shed 4 bases and J shed 7 bases, with 20 bases lying between them. CDR3 size: 17 residues. Germline CDR1 is MGHRA and CDR2 is YSYEKL. The CDR3 bases are TGCGCCAGCAGCCCGCTGCGGGGGATCGGGAGGAATTCACCCCTCCACTTT. As protein: CASSPLRGIGRNSPLHF.

This sequence joins TRBV5-6 and TRBJ1-4; TRBD1 matches at 9 bases. Trimming at V came to 6 bases and at J to 4 bases, leaving 10 bases not matched to a gene. Germline CDR1 SGHDT, CDR2 YYEEEE. This CDR3 is built from 16 residues. The CDR3 sequence is CASTRTGGWSNEKLFF. In DNA, the CDR3 is TGTGCCAGCACCCGAACAGGGGGCTGGAGTAATGAAAAACTGTTTTTT.

The gene calls are TRBV5-1 and TRBJ2-1; tentative D call: TRBD1 (6 bases). CDR3 length equals 16 residues. Trimming left V 4 bases short and J 4 bases short, with 18 bases between. CDR1 SGHRS and CDR2 YFSETQ come from the germline V gene. The CDR3, as DNA: TGCGCCAGCAGCCCCCAGGGGCACGAGCTATACAATGAGCAGTTCTTC. This sequence encodes CASSPQGHELYNEQFF.

V usage is TRBV2 and J usage is TRBJ1-3; maybe TRBD1 (5 bases). The length of the CDR3 is 13 residues. The V end was cut by 6 bases, the J end by 0 bases, with 6 bases between. Germline-derived CDR1 and CDR2 are SNHLY and FYNNEI. This CDR3 reads CASSGGSGNTIYF. The CDR3 bases are TGTGCCAGCAGCGGGGGCTCTGGAAACACCATATATTTT.

The genes are TRBV9 and TRBJ1-6; 7 bases map to TRBD1. This CDR3 is built from 14 residues. Germline V gene lookup returns CDR1 SGDLS and CDR2 YYNGEE. V lost 3 bases to trimming and J lost 8 bases; unmatched junction nucleotides: 5. CDR3 sequence (DNA): TGTGCCAGCAGCGGTACAGGGGTGGATTCACCCCTCCACTTT. Translation gives CASSGTGVDSPLHF.

This chain uses TRBV15 with TRBJ2-3, with D possibly being TRBD2 (5 bases). Trimming stripped 8 bases from V and 6 bases from J, with 12 bases between. The germline V gene has CDR1 LNHNV and CDR2 YYDKDF (reference sequence). The CDR3 length is 12 residues. DNA of the CDR3: TGTGCCACCCGATCTATAGCGGATACGCAGTATTTT. Its translation: CATRSIADTQYF.

The chain couples TRBV18 to TRBJ2-3; TRBD2 matches 14 bases. CDR3 length: 16 residues. Germline V gene lookup returns CDR1 KGHSH and CDR2 LQKENI. Trimming cost V 2 bases and J 6 bases; bases outside gene matches: 4. CDR3 protein: CASSPLTSGGADTQYF. DNA of the CDR3: TGTGCCAGCTCACCATTGACTAGCGGGGGGGCGGATACGCAGTATTTT.

The chain joins TRBV9 to TRBJ2-5, with 10 bases that match TRBD2. V was clipped by 3 bases and J by 4 bases; unmatched bases: 15. The germline V gene encodes CDR1 SGDLS and CDR2 YYNGEE. CDR3 size: 18 residues. The CDR3 loop is CASSASVGQRGGRETQYF. The CDR3 DNA reads TGTGCCAGCAGCGCCTCCGTCGGGCAGCGGGGGGGCCGAGAGACCCAGTACTTC.

The rearrangement links TRBV2 to TRBJ2-7, with D possibly TRBD1 on 5 matching bases. Germline V gene data show CDR1 as SNHLY and CDR2 as FYNNEI. Trimming removed 8 bases at V and 2 bases at J, with 10 bases between. This CDR3 has 12 residues. DNA of the CDR3: TGTGCCAGCTACAGGTCCCCCTACGAGCAGTACTTC. Translating gives CASYRSPYEQYF.

The rearrangement uses TRBV7-2 and TRBJ2-1, with a possible D match to TRBD2 (6 bases). The V end was cut by 2 bases, the J end by 4 bases, with 15 bases between. This CDR3 is built from 16 residues. The V gene's germline CDR1 is SGHTA and CDR2 FQGNSA. The CDR3 sequence is CASSLQDGGIYNEQFF. The CDR3 DNA follows: TGTGCCAGCAGCTTACAAGACGGGGGTATTTACAATGAGCAGTTCTTC.

The chain carries TRBV6-4 and TRBJ1-2, with 7 positions matching TRBD1. The CDR3 is 17 residues long. Unmatched junction bases numbered 13, after V lost 6 bases and J lost 0 bases. CDR1 is MRHNA and CDR2 is SNTAGT in the germline V gene. The CDR3 DNA is TGTGCCAGCAGCGTGCCGGGACAGCAGACAGCTAACTATGGCTACACCTTC. Translating gives CASSVPGQQTANYGYTF.

The chain combines TRBV12-5 with TRBJ2-1; possible D gene TRBD2, 6 bases. CDR3 size: 16 residues. V shed 7 bases and J shed 2 bases, with 18 bases lying between them. Germline lookup yields CDR1 LGHNT and CDR2 FRNRAP. CDR3 sequence (DNA): TGTGCTAGTGCCGATCTGGGAGGTCTTCCCTACAATGAGCAGTTCTTC. Translation gives CASADLGGLPYNEQFF.

This clone is a singleton in its sample. The CDR3 protein is CASSLPSGSGEDTQYF. The CDR3 coding sequence is TGTGCCAGCAGTCTCCCTAGCGGGTCAGGTGAAGATACGCAGTATTTT. The chain has TRBV27 and TRBJ2-3, with 8 bases matching TRBD2. J was trimmed by 5 bases and V by 5 bases; bases with no gene match: 12. The CDR3 is made up of 16 amino acids. In germline, CDR1 is MNHEY, CDR2 SMNVEV (reference sequence).

This chain joins TRBV10-3 and TRBJ1-2; D call uncertain. CDR1 is ENHRY and CDR2 is SYGVKD in the germline V gene. V shed 4 bases and J shed 8 bases, with 8 bases lying between them. This CDR3 contains 11 residues. The CDR3 coding sequence is TGTGCCATCAGTGCTGCGTGGGGCTACACCTTC. It encodes CAISAAWGYTF.

J is TRBJ1-1 and V is TRBV12-5, with unresolved D. There are 14 residues in the CDR3. The germline V gene has CDR1 LGHNT and CDR2 FRNRAP. Trimming cost V 10 bases and J 6 bases, with 21 bases left between them. The CDR3 region has the DNA TGTGCTACCAAGCGCATGGGGTCTAGCGCTGAAGCTTTCTTT. Its protein product is CATKRMGSSAEAFF.

The chain employs TRBV15 and TRBJ1-6, with D perhaps matching TRBD1 (5 bases). This CDR3 contains 16 residues. CDR1 is LNHNV and CDR2 is YYDKDF in the germline V gene (reference sequence). The V end lost 1 base, the J end lost 9 bases, and 16 bases lay between the germline ends. DNA for the CDR3: TGTGCCACCAGCAGAGTTTGGGCAGGGTGGCGTTCACCCCTCCACTTT. It encodes CATSRVWAGWRSPLHF.